This T cell receptor (beta chain) was captured in a study of read filtering for tumor transcriptome and immune sequencing. Study-wide background: R-ISS stage counts were eight or nine for I, about 15 for II, 7 for III.

Findings of the study overall: About 77% of IR-seq clonotypes had a single read, yet these held 3.5% to 4.5% of reads.

Molecular barcoded adaptors covering alpha/delta and beta/gamma chains were used on approximately 400 ng RNA. TCRdb reprocessed the reads with MiXCR, giving one entry per CDR3 protein. Here the sample spans about 62,000 distinct CDR3 sequences, roughly a fifth being singletons. This clonotype was observed many times. Its antigen is unidentified. This CDR3 has 12 amino acids. Germline CDR1 reads SGHTA; CDR2 reads FQGNSA. V dropped 2 bases and J dropped 4 bases, with 5 bases sitting between them. The origin of this receptor is a donor at least 40 years old with multiple myeloma. This rearrangement joins TRBV7-2 to TRBJ1-1; no clear D. Sequences were obtained from a population of CD138-negative cells sorted from bone marrow. CDR3 in DNA: TGTGCCAGCAGCTTACAGGTCACTGAAGCTTTCTTT. This encodes CASSLQVTEAFF.